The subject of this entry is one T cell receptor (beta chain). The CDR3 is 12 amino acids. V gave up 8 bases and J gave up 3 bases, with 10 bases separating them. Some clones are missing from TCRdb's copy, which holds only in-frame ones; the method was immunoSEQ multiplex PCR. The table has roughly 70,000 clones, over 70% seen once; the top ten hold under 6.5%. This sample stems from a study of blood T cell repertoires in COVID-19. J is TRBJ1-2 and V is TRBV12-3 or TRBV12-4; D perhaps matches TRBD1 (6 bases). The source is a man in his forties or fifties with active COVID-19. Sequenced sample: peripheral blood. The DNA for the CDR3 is TGTGCCAGCGCAGGGGACGACTATGGCTACACCTTC. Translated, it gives CASAGDDYGYTF.